The TCR beta chain under discussion was sequenced for a study of Ad26.COV2.S vaccination and SARS-CoV-2 variants. Background on the study: Once, or twice with 56 days between doses, Ad26.COV2.S was given intramuscularly.

Libraries were prepared by immunoSEQ multiplex PCR; TCRdb keeps only in-frame clonotypes and omits some of them. The sample has about 680,000 clones, roughly 90% seen once; the top ten hold about 1.5%. Treatment described: around 19 received Ad26.COV2.S at low or high dose, single or two shots; roughly five received placebo; per-sample allocation not given. Specimens were obtained on day 63 following the first vaccine or placebo injection. Adults aged 18-55 years in Boston included the donor. The germline V and J ends were trimmed by 0 bases and 2 bases, with 9 bases remaining between them. CDR3 size: 15 residues. CDR1 is MNHEY, CDR2 SVGEGT, per germline. Study-level points and caveats: Comparability of non-spike TCR breadth was observed across vaccine and placebo recipients. Measurements of TCR breadth and depth may have given underestimates of the total T cell responses.

On this clone: Its antigen is unidentified.

Specimen: peripheral blood, collected in a trial of Ad26.COV2.S vaccine versus placebo. The chain joins TRBV6-2 or TRBV6-3 to TRBJ2-3; TRBD1 is a possible D gene (6 bases). This sequence was found in a person between 18 and 60 years old who received the Ad26.COV2.S COVID-19 vaccine or a placebo. CDR3 sequence: CASSYSDSPTDTQYF. DNA for the CDR3: TGTGCCAGCAGTTACTCGGACAGTCCCACAGATACGCAGTATTTT.